One sample yielded the 14 T cell receptor beta chains listed below, sequenced in a study of sequential checkpoint blockade in melanoma. The treatment: randomized to nivolumab then ipilimumab (arm A) or the reverse (arm B). Clones were sequenced by immunoSEQ multiplex PCR, and TCRdb holds only the in-frame ones, with some missing. The sample contains approximately 12,000 clones, about 56% of which appear only once. Sequencing used CD8+ T cells sorted from blood (inferred from file names), obtained from a patient given nivolumab and ipilimumab in sequence. The receptors shown here come from a human donor with melanoma.

The CDR3 spells CATSRDQGSGANVLTF. CDR3 bases: TGTGCCACCAGCAGAGATCAGGGATCTGGGGCCAACGTCCTGACTTTC. The V call is TRBV15, the J call TRBJ2-6; D perhaps matches TRBD1 (5 bases). The germline gives CDR1 LNHNV, CDR2 YYDKDF (reference sequence). Deletions cut 0 bases from V and 1 base from J, with 7 bases between. There are 16 residues in the CDR3.

Here the CDR3 reads CATSRGGSSYGYTF. The CDR3 DNA is TGTGCCACCAGCAGAGGGGGCAGCTCCTATGGCTACACCTTC. The rearrangement uses TRBV15 and TRBJ1-2, with D possibly matching TRBD1 (5 bases). This CDR3 is 14 amino acids long. From germline, CDR1 is LNHNV and CDR2 YYDKDF (reference sequence). The V gene lost 1 base and the J gene lost 4 bases, with 10 bases spanning the gap.

This chain connects TRBV27 to TRBJ1-1; 8 bases map to TRBD1. V lost 5 bases, J lost 6 bases, and 8 bases stayed unmatched. Looked up from germline, CDR1 is MNHEY and CDR2 is SMNVEV (reference sequence). The CDR3 totals 14 residues. The chain's CDR3 is CASSRSGGRAEAFF. CDR3 in DNA: TGTGCCAGCAGTAGGTCAGGGGGCAGGGCTGAAGCTTTCTTT.

The table lists this clone with a few counts. The chain has TRBV28 and TRBJ2-3; D is possibly TRBD2 (5 bases). This CDR3 region has 13 residues. The V and J ends lost 3 bases and 3 bases respectively, with 7 bases between them. Germline assignment: CDR1 MDHEN and CDR2 SYDVKM. CDR3 bases: TGTGCCAGCAGTTTGAGCGGAACAGATACGCAGTATTTT. This encodes CASSLSGTDTQYF.

The chain employs TRBV7-2 and TRBJ2-1, with 8 bases lining up with TRBD1. Germline V gene sequence: CDR1 SGHTA, CDR2 FQGNSA. This CDR3 is built from 17 residues. The junction had 14 bases not matched to a gene; V was cut back by 5 bases and J by 5 bases. CDR3 sequence (DNA): TGTGCCAGCAGCCCTGGGGAGACAGGGGTCTTAAACAATGAGCAGTTCTTC. This codes for CASSPGETGVLNNEQFF.

This rearrangement joins TRBV10-3 to TRBJ2-3; 7 bases are shared with TRBD2. The germline V gene encodes CDR1 ENHRY and CDR2 SYGVKD. V shed 2 bases, J shed 3 bases, and the junction held 8 bases outside the gene matches. The CDR3 is 16 amino acids. The CDR3 coding sequence is TGTGCCATCAGTGAGGGTCTAGCGGTTCGGACAGATACGCAGTATTTT. Translation: CAISEGLAVRTDTQYF.

J is TRBJ1-1 and V is TRBV5-4; 7 nucleotides align to TRBD1. Unmatched junction bases numbered 7, after V lost 4 bases and J lost 4 bases. Per the germline V gene, CDR1 is SGHNT and CDR2 is YYREEE (reference sequence). The length of the CDR3 is 14 residues. CDR3 DNA: TGTGCCAGCAGCGGACAGGCAACGGGCACTGAAGCTTTCTTT. This codes for CASSGQATGTEAFF.

V is TRBV4-1 and J is TRBJ2-3; 11 bases line up with TRBD2. The V segment lost 1 base and the J segment 1 base; nucleotides outside the gene matches: 7. CDR3 length: 18 residues. Germline V gene lookup returns CDR1 MGHRA and CDR2 YSYEKL. CDR3 DNA: TGCGCCAGCAGCCAAGCCCCTCTAGCGGGAGGCGGCACAGATACGCAGTATTTT. Protein product: CASSQAPLAGGGTDTQYF.

V is TRBV9 and J is TRBJ2-5; 8 nucleotides line up with TRBD2. Germline V gives CDR1 SGDLS, CDR2 YYNGEE. J lost 5 bases, V lost 4 bases, and 13 bases had no gene match. The CDR3 is 16 residues long. This CDR3 reads CASSPRVREGRETQYF. The CDR3 DNA reads TGTGCCAGCAGCCCCCGGGTACGGGAGGGCCGGGAGACCCAGTACTTC.

V usage is TRBV6-5 and J usage is TRBJ2-7; D is ambiguous. Per germline, CDR1 MNHEY and CDR2 SVGAGI. Trimming cost V 0 bases and J 3 bases, with 15 bases left between them. The CDR3 is made up of 16 amino acids. CDR3 residues: CASSYSRWQSFYEQYF. The CDR3 bases are TGTGCCAGCAGTTACTCGAGGTGGCAGAGTTTCTACGAGCAGTACTTC.

This clone was observed a handful of times. The chain has TRBV19 and TRBJ1-1; 9 positions match TRBD1. Germline V gene data show CDR1 as LNHDA and CDR2 as SQIVND (reference sequence). There are 14 residues in the CDR3. Trimming cost V 5 bases and J 8 bases; bases outside gene matches: 9. The CDR3 bases are TGTGCCAGTAGTGTCGAAACAGGGGGCTCGGAAGCTTTCTTT. Amino acids: CASSVETGGSEAFF.

The V and J genes are TRBV27 and TRBJ2-1; D is perhaps TRBD2 (7 bases). Between the trimmed V and J ends, which lost 4 bases and 9 bases, there was a span of 16 bases. The CDR3 spans 14 residues. Germline V gene lookup returns CDR1 MNHEY and CDR2 SMNVEV (reference sequence). Here the CDR3 reads CASSYAGARGEQFF. The CDR3 DNA reads TGTGCCAGCAGTTATGCGGGGGCCCGAGGTGAGCAGTTCTTC.

Judged by abundance, this clone is medium-sized. The genes are TRBV5-5 and TRBJ1-2, with TRBD1 identical over 10 bases. Germline CDR1 reads SGHKS; CDR2 reads YYEKEE (reference sequence). This CDR3 comprises 14 residues. V trimming: 5 bases; J trimming: 4 bases; junction bases outside the gene matches: 5. The CDR3 protein is CASSPGQGSYGYTF. The CDR3, as DNA: TGTGCCAGCAGTCCGGGACAGGGGTCCTATGGCTACACCTTC.

The chain recombines TRBV4-2 with TRBJ2-1; TRBD2 agrees at 8 bases. CDR3 size: 13 residues. CDR1 and CDR2 from the germline V gene are LGHNA and YNFKEQ. The V and J ends lost 5 bases and 8 bases, in that order; junction bases with no gene match: 5. CDR3 DNA sequence: TGTGCCAGCAGCTACAGCGGGAGATATGAGCAGTTCTTC. It specifies CASSYSGRYEQFF.